A single sample is the source of the 22 T cell receptor beta chains below, sequenced in a study of blood T cell repertoires in COVID-19. Only in-frame clones appear in the TCRdb table, and some are missing; sequencing was by immunoSEQ multiplex PCR. This table holds approximately 150,000 clones, around four fifths found once. Sample: peripheral blood. Source of these receptors: a woman in her 70s who had recovered from COVID-19.

The chain has TRBV30 and TRBJ2-7; 11 bases map to TRBD1. Germline values: CDR1 GTSNPN, CDR2 SVGIG (reference sequence). V gave up 2 bases and J gave up 6 bases; unmatched junction bases: 6. The CDR3 runs to 14 residues. CDR3 DNA: TGTGCCTGGAGTTGGACAGGGGGCGGGTCCGAGCAGTACTTC. This sequence encodes CAWSWTGGGSEQYF. Looking up the rest from reference TRBV30 and TRBJ2-7 gives the full variable domain: SQTIHQWPATLVQPVGSPLSLECTVEGTSNPNLYWYRQAAGRGLQLLFYSVGIGQISSEVPQNLSASRPQDRQFILSSKKLLLSDSGFYLCAWSWTGGGSEQYFGPGTRLTVT.

The chain combines TRBV2 with TRBJ1-2; 8 bases fit TRBD1. The length of the CDR3 is 17 residues. The trim removed 4 bases at V and 4 bases at J, leaving 14 bases unmatched. Germline V gene lookup returns CDR1 SNHLY and CDR2 FYNNEI. CDR3 amino acids: CASSGGTAGGRAYGYTF. In DNA, the CDR3 is TGTGCCAGCAGTGGGGGGACGGCAGGGGGCCGGGCCTATGGCTACACCTTC.

The chain employs TRBV5-5 and TRBJ2-3, with D hard to call. CDR3 length: 16 amino acids. The V gene lost 2 bases and the J gene lost 0 bases, with 13 bases spanning the gap. Looked up from germline, CDR1 is SGHKS and CDR2 is YYEKEE (reference sequence). CDR3: CASSFFWLPSTDTQYF. The CDR3 bases are TGTGCCAGCAGCTTCTTTTGGCTCCCTAGCACAGATACGCAGTATTTT.

The V gene is TRBV5-1, the J gene TRBJ1-2, with D maybe TRBD1 (6 bases). The CDR3 extends over 16 amino acids. Trimming stripped 4 bases from V and 5 bases from J, with 21 bases between. Germline CDR1 reads SGHRS; CDR2 reads YFSETQ. CDR3: CASSPRGRGIGYGYTF. Here the CDR3 DNA reads TGCGCCAGCAGCCCCCGGGGCAGGGGTATTGGGTATGGCTACACCTTC.

The V and J genes are TRBV28 and TRBJ1-5; 10 nucleotides align to TRBD1. Germline V gene lookup returns CDR1 MDHEN and CDR2 SYDVKM. The junction had 13 bases not matched to a gene; V was cut back by 2 bases and J by 6 bases. CDR3 length: 18 residues. The CDR3 loop reads CASSLLLVRQGAGQPQHF. In DNA form, the CDR3 reads TGTGCCAGCAGTTTACTTCTGGTCCGACAGGGGGCGGGTCAGCCCCAGCATTTT.

The CDR3 DNA reads TGTGCCAGCAGCTTTGGGACTAGCTACGAGCAGTACTTC. Encoded protein: CASSFGTSYEQYF. V usage is TRBV12-1 and J usage is TRBJ2-7; the D call in the table, TRBD2, was not verified against the DNA. TRBV12-1 is assigned pseudogene status. This CDR3 is 13 amino acids long.

The CDR3 DNA is TGTGCCAGCACTAGGGGGCGCTTTGGTGGTTCACCCCTCCACTTT. This sequence encodes CASTRGRFGGSPLHF. The rearrangement links TRBV2 to TRBJ1-6; 7 bases fit TRBD1. The J segment lost 9 bases and the V segment lost 7 bases, leaving 12 bases of the junction unmatched. This CDR3 contains 15 residues. CDR1 is SNHLY, CDR2 FYNNEI, per germline.

The V and J genes are TRBV7-9 and TRBJ1-2; D may be TRBD1 (5 bases). Germline-derived CDR1 and CDR2 are SEHNR and FQNEAQ (reference sequence). This CDR3 is 15 amino acids long. V was pared by 1 base and J by 4 bases, with 13 bases between. The CDR3 DNA follows: TGTGCCAGCAGCTTAGGGCAGGGCAAGGCCTATGGCTACACCTTC. It codes for CASSLGQGKAYGYTF.

The rearrangement links TRBV2 to TRBJ1-5, with a tentative D call TRBD1 (5 bases). V lost 7 bases to trimming and J lost 2 bases, with 15 bases between them. This CDR3 spans 15 amino acids. Germline CDR1 and CDR2: SNHLY and FYNNEI. CDR3: CASTPNRGGNQPQHF. In DNA form, the CDR3 reads TGTGCCAGCACCCCGAACCGGGGGGGCAATCAGCCCCAGCATTTT.

The CDR3 coding sequence is TGTGCCAGCAGCTTTGGTAGCGGGGGGACCACAGATACGCAGTATTTT. This gives the protein CASSFGSGGTTDTQYF. The chain has TRBV7-3 and TRBJ2-3; 10 positions match TRBD2. Germline-derived CDR1 and CDR2 are SGHTA and FQGTGA. Trimming at V came to 3 bases and at J to 2 bases, leaving 5 bases not matched to a gene. This CDR3 is built from 16 residues.

This CDR3 reads CAISGDSLNTEAFF. The DNA for the CDR3 is TGTGCCATCAGCGGGGACAGCTTGAACACTGAAGCTTTCTTT. The chain recombines TRBV10-3 with TRBJ1-1; 7 bases agree with TRBD1. CDR1 and CDR2 (germline): ENHRY, SYGVKD. The trim removed 6 bases at V and 0 bases at J, leaving 4 bases unmatched. The CDR3 is 14 residues long.

This chain links TRBV10-3 with TRBJ1-5; 11 nucleotides line up with TRBD1. The V segment lost 3 bases and the J segment 6 bases; nucleotides outside the gene matches: 1. Per the germline V gene, CDR1 is ENHRY and CDR2 is SYGVKD. This CDR3 contains 14 residues. The CDR3 region is CAISEGTGGQPQHF. The DNA of the CDR3 is TGTGCCATCAGTGAAGGGACAGGGGGTCAGCCCCAGCATTTT.

As DNA, the CDR3 is TGTGCCAGCAGCTTCGGGAACACTGAAGCTTTCTTT. Translating gives CASSFGNTEAFF. The rearrangement joins TRBV5-6 to TRBJ1-1; D uncertain. This CDR3 is 12 amino acids long. Trimming cost V 2 bases and J 1 base, with 3 bases left between them. From germline, CDR1 is SGHDT and CDR2 YYEEEE.

In its sample, this clone was seen a few times. This chain uses TRBV5-6 with TRBJ2-7; possible D gene TRBD1, 5 bases. V was clipped by 0 bases and J by 5 bases, with 15 bases between them. The CDR3 loop spans 15 amino acids. The V gene's germline CDR1 is SGHDT and CDR2 YYEEEE. This CDR3 reads CASSLVGRVYNEQYF. CDR3 bases: TGTGCCAGCAGCTTGGTTGGCAGGGTCTACAACGAGCAGTACTTC. The whole variable domain, remainder taken from reference TRBV5-6 and TRBJ2-7, is DAGVTQSPTHLIKTRGQQVTLRCSPKSGHDTVSWYQQALGQGPQFIFQYYEEEERQRGNFPDRFSGHQFPNYSSELNVNALLLGDSALYLCASSLVGRVYNEQYFGPGTRLTVT.

The V gene is TRBV7-6, the J gene TRBJ2-7, with 7 bases that match TRBD2. With V trimmed by 0 bases and J by 5 bases, 10 bases remained unmatched. The germline V gene encodes CDR1 SGHVS and CDR2 FNYEAQ. The CDR3 has 16 amino acids. DNA for the CDR3: TGTGCCAGCAGCTTAGCGCTCGGGGGGTTCTTTGACGAGCAGTACTTC. Amino acids: CASSLALGGFFDEQYF.

Worth noting for this clone: Other DNA sequences of this sample code for an identical CDR3. The J gene is TRBJ2-7, the V gene TRBV20-1; a possible D gene is TRBD2 (6 bases). Germline loops: CDR1 DFQATT, CDR2 SNEGSKA (reference sequence). This CDR3 is built from 11 residues. The germline V and J ends were trimmed by 6 bases and 4 bases, with 10 bases remaining between them. The CDR3 reads CSATGGYEQYF. CDR3 sequence (DNA): TGCAGTGCCACAGGAGGGTACGAGCAGTACTTC.

The chain has TRBV5-6 and TRBJ2-5, with a possible D match to TRBD1 (6 bases). The length of the CDR3 is 17 residues. Trimming left V 4 bases short and J 4 bases short, with 23 bases between. CDR1 SGHDT and CDR2 YYEEEE come from the germline V gene. The CDR3 spells CASSPLTGPPWSETQYF. The CDR3 DNA follows: TGTGCCAGCAGCCCCCTTACAGGGCCTCCGTGGTCAGAGACCCAGTACTTC.

V usage is TRBV29-1 and J usage is TRBJ1-4; D may be TRBD1 (6 bases). Germline values: CDR1 SQVTM, CDR2 ANQGSEA. Trimming cost V 4 bases and J 5 bases, with 11 bases left between them. The CDR3 contains 13 residues. The CDR3 is CSVGGGGNEKLFF. As DNA, the CDR3 is TGCAGCGTTGGGGGGGGCGGGAATGAAAAACTGTTTTTT.

This chain joins TRBV24-1 and TRBJ2-5, with 13 nucleotides matching TRBD2. V trimming: 5 bases; J trimming: 3 bases; junction bases outside the gene matches: 8. CDR1 KGHDR and CDR2 SFDVKD come from the germline V gene. This CDR3 is built from 17 residues. CDR3 loop: CATSALGLAGDEETQYF. The CDR3 nucleotides are TGTGCCACCAGTGCCCTCGGACTAGCGGGAGACGAAGAGACCCAGTACTTC.

This clone was observed a handful of times. This CDR3 is also generated by other DNA sequences in the sample. The CDR3 loop is CASSPQGTGELFF. In DNA form, the CDR3 reads TGTGCCAGTAGTCCCCAGGGCACCGGGGAGCTGTTTTTT. The J gene is TRBJ2-2, the V gene TRBV19, with D possibly matching TRBD1 (5 bases). This CDR3 has 13 residues. Trimming cost V 5 bases and J 4 bases, with 8 bases left between them. The germline V gene encodes CDR1 LNHDA and CDR2 SQIVND (reference sequence).

The chain has TRBV15 and TRBJ2-5; 7 bases are shared with TRBD1. CDR1 and CDR2 (germline): LNHNV, YYDKDF (reference sequence). V lost 1 base, J lost 13 bases, and 9 bases stayed unmatched. The CDR3 spans 13 residues. Written as DNA, the CDR3 is TGTGCCACCAGCAGAGCCCGACAGGGCAGGGGGTACTTC. It is translated as CATSRARQGRGYF.

This clone was detected ten times or more. The V gene is TRBV4-2, the J gene TRBJ2-1; 13 bases agree with TRBD2. The CDR3 contains 17 residues. The V gene's germline CDR1 is LGHNA and CDR2 YNFKEQ. Trimming cost V 1 base and J 4 bases; bases outside gene matches: 4. Here the CDR3 reads CASSQALLAGGYNEQFF. DNA for the CDR3: TGTGCCAGCAGCCAAGCCCTACTAGCGGGGGGGTACAATGAGCAGTTCTTC.